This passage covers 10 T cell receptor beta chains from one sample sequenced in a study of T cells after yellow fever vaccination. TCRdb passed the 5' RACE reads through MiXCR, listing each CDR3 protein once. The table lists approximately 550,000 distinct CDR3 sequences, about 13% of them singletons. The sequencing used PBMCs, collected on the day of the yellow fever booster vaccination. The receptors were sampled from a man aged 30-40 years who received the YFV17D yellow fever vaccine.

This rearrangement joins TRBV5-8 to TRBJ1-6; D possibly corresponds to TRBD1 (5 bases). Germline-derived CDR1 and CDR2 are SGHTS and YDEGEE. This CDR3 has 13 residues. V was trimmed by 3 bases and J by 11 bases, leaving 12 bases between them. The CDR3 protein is CASSSGRPAPLHF. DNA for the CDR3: TGTGCCAGCAGCTCAGGGCGGCCAGCACCCCTCCACTTT. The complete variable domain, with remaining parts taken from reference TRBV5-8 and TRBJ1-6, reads EAGVTQSPTHLIKTRGQQATLRCSPISGHTSVYWYQQALGLGLQFLLWYDEGEERNRGNFPPRFSGRQFPNYSSELNVNALELEDSALYLCASSSGRPAPLHFGNGTRLTVT.

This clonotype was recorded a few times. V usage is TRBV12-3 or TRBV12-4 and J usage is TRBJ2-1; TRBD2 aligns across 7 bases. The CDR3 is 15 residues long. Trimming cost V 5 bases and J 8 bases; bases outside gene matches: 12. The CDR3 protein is CASSPLFSGTHEQFF. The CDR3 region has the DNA TGTGCCAGCAGTCCCCTTTTCAGCGGGACTCATGAGCAGTTCTTC.

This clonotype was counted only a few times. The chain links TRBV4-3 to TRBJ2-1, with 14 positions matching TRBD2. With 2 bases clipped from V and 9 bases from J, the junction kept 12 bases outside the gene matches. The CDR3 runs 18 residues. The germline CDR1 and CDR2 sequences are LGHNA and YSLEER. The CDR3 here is CASSQSITGTSGSSEQFF. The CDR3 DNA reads TGCGCCAGCAGCCAATCTATAACCGGGACTAGCGGGAGTAGTGAGCAGTTCTTC.

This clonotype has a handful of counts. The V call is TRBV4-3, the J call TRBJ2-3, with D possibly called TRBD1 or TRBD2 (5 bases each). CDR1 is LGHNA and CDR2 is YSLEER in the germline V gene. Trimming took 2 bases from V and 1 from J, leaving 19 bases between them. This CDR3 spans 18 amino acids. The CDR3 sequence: CASSQSRHPGPGTDTQYF. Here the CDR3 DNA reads TGCGCCAGCAGCCAAAGTCGTCATCCGGGACCTGGCACAGATACGCAGTATTTT.

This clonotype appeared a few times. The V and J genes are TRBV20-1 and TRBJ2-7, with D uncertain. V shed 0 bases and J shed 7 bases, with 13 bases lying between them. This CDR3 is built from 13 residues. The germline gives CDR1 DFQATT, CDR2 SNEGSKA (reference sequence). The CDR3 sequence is CSARDVGLGEQYF. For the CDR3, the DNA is TGCAGTGCTAGAGACGTGGGTTTGGGTGAGCAGTACTTC.

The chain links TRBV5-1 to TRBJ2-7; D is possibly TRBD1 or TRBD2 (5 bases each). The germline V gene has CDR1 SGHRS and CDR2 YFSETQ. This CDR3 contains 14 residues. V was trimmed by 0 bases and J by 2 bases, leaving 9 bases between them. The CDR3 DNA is TGCGCCAGCAGCTTGGCTAGGGGAGCCTACGAGCAGTACTTC. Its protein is CASSLARGAYEQYF.

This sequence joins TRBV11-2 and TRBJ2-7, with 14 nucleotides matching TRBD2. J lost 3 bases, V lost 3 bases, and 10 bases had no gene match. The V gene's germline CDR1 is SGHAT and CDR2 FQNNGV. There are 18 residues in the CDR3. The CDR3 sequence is CASSFGTSGRRLGYEQYF. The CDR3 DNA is TGTGCCAGCAGCTTCGGGACTAGCGGGAGAAGACTGGGCTACGAGCAGTACTTC.

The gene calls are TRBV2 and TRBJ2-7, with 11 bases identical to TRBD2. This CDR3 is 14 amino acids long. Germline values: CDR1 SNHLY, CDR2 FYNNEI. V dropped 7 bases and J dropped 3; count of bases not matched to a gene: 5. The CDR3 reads CASIGTSGHYEQYF. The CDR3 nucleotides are TGTGCCAGCATCGGGACTAGCGGCCACTACGAGCAGTACTTC.

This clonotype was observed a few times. The CDR3 region is CASSGRGRYEQYF. The CDR3 nucleotides are TGTGCCAGCAGTGGCCGGGGCCGATACGAGCAGTACTTC. This chain connects TRBV12-3 or TRBV12-4 to TRBJ2-7; D may match TRBD1 or TRBD2 (5 bases each). The V gene lost 5 bases and the J gene lost 4 bases, with 12 bases spanning the gap. The CDR3 runs 13 residues.

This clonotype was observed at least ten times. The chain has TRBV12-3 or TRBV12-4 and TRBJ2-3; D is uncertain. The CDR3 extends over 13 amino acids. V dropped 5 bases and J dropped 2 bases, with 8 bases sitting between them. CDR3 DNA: TGTGCCAGCAGTCCAAGGAACACAGATACGCAGTATTTT. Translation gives CASSPRNTDTQYF.